The 6 T cell receptor beta chains reported below all come from one sample, sequenced in a study of low-dose radiotherapy and immunotherapy resistance in tumors. Time point here: before trial treatment. Amplification, which lasted 20 to 25 PCR cycles, used a constant-region primer and V-primer adapter to amplify TCRs. TCRdb re-derived calls from the reads in MiXCR, one entry per CDR3 protein. The sample comprises tens of thousands of distinct CDR3 sequences, 12% of which are singletons, and approximately 6.2% rests with the top ten. The material sequenced was PBMCs, taken before treatment. These TCRs come from a female donor with ovarian cancer.

This clonotype was counted ten times or more. J is TRBJ2-7 and V is TRBV28; D ambiguous. This CDR3 spans 11 amino acids. Per the germline V gene, CDR1 is MDHEN and CDR2 is SYDVKM. V lost 6 bases, J lost 3 bases, and 6 bases lay in between. The CDR3 reads CASSLNYEQYF. The CDR3 region has the DNA TGTGCCAGCAGCCTTAACTACGAGCAGTACTTC.

V gene TRBV27 combines with J gene TRBJ2-2; possibly TRBD1 for D (5 bases). The V end lost 7 bases, the J end lost 3 bases, and 12 bases lay between the germline ends. Germline values: CDR1 MNHEY, CDR2 SMNVEV (reference sequence). There are 14 residues in the CDR3. CDR3 region: CASTLDRYTGELFF. The CDR3 nucleotides read TGTGCCAGCACCTTAGACAGATACACCGGGGAGCTGTTTTTT.

This clonotype was seen many times. The chain carries TRBV14 and TRBJ1-2, with 7 bases lining up with TRBD1. Germline values: CDR1 SGHDN, CDR2 FVKESK. V shed 6 bases, J shed 4 bases, and the junction held 5 bases outside the gene matches. The CDR3 is 13 residues long. The CDR3 region has the DNA TGTGCCAGCAGACCCGGACAGGTCTATGGCTACACCTTC. Its protein product is CASRPGQVYGYTF.

V usage is TRBV7-9 and J usage is TRBJ1-6, with 8 positions matching TRBD1. V dropped 4 bases and J dropped 7; count of bases not matched to a gene: 6. In germline, CDR1 is SEHNR, CDR2 FQNEAQ (reference sequence). The CDR3 consists of 15 residues. The CDR3 region is CASSSSQGANSPLHF. CDR3 bases: TGTGCCAGCAGCTCCTCCCAGGGGGCAAATTCACCCCTCCACTTT.

This clonotype showed up many times. This chain connects TRBV6-5 to TRBJ2-7; TRBD1 matches 9 bases. The germline gives CDR1 MNHEY, CDR2 SVGAGI. The CDR3 is 15 residues long. Germline trimming cut 4 bases from V and 3 bases from J; bases unmatched to any gene: 7. Written as DNA, the CDR3 is TGTGCCAGCAGTTCTCCGGGACAGGGTGGCTACGAGCAGTACTTC. Amino acid sequence: CASSSPGQGGYEQYF.

This clonotype was recorded at least ten times. The chain recombines TRBV27 with TRBJ2-2; 11 positions agree with TRBD2. CDR1 is MNHEY, CDR2 SMNVEV, per germline (reference sequence). Unmatched junction bases numbered 10, after V lost 4 bases and J lost 9 bases. The CDR3 has 16 residues. The CDR3 sequence is CASSWIAGGISRELFF. The CDR3 coding sequence is TGTGCCAGCAGTTGGATAGCGGGAGGGATTAGCCGGGAGCTGTTTTTT.